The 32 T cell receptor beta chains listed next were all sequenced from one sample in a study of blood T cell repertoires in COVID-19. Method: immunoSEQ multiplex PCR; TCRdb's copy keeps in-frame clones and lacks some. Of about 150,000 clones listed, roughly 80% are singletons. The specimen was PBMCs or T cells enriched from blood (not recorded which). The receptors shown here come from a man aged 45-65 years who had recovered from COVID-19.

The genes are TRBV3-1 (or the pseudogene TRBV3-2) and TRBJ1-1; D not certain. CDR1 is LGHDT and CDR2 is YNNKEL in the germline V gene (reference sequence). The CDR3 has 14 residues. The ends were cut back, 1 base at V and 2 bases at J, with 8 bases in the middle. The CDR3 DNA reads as TGTGCCAGCAGCCAAGGTGTCAGAAACACTGAAGCTTTCTTT. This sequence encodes CASSQGVRNTEAFF.

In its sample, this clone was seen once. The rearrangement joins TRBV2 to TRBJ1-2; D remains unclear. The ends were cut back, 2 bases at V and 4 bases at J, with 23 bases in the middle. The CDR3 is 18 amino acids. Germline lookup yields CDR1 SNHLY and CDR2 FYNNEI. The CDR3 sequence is CASSETVTAGFQGYGYTF. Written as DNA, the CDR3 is TGTGCCAGCAGTGAAACCGTTACTGCGGGGTTTCAAGGCTATGGCTACACCTTC. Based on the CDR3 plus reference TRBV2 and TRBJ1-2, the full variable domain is EPEVTQTPSHQVTQMGQEVILRCVPISNHLYFYWYRQILGQKVEFLVSFYNNEISEKSEIFDDQFSVERPDGSNFTLKIRSTKLEDSAMYFCASSETVTAGFQGYGYTFGSGTRLTVV.

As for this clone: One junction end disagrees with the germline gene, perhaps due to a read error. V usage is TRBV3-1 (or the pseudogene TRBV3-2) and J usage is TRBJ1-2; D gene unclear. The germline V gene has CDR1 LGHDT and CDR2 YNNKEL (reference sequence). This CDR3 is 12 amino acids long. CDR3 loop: CASSQEFPTLSF. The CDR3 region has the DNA TGTGCCAGCAGCCAAGAATTTCCAACTTTATCGTTC.

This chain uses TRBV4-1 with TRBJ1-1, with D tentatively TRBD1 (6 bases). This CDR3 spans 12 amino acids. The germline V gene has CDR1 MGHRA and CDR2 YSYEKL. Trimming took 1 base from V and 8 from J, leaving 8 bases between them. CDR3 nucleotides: TGCGCCAGCAGCCAAGGACAGGCGGAAGCTTTCTTT. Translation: CASSQGQAEAFF.

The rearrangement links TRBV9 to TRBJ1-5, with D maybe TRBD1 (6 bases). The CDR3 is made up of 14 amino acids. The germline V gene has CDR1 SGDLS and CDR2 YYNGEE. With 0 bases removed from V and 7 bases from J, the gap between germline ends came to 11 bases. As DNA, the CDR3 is TGTGCCAGCAGCGTAGGAGGGGGAGCACAGCCCCAGCATTTT. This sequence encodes CASSVGGGAQPQHF.

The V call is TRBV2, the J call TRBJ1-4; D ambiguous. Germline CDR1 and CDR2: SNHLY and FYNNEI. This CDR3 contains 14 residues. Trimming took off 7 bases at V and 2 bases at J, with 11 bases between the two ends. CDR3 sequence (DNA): TGTGCCAGCAACTATTGGGTTACTAATGAAAAACTGTTTTTT. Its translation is CASNYWVTNEKLFF.

CDR3: CASSSGETTNEKLFF. The CDR3 region has the DNA TGCGCCAGCAGCTCGGGGGAAACAACTAATGAAAAACTGTTTTTT. This chain uses TRBV5-1 with TRBJ1-4; tentative D call: TRBD1 (5 bases). The ends were cut back, 3 bases at V and 0 bases at J, with 9 bases in the middle. CDR1 and CDR2 from the germline V gene are SGHRS and YFSETQ. The CDR3 spans 15 residues. Looking up the rest from reference TRBV5-1 and TRBJ1-4 gives the full variable domain: KAGVTQTPRYLIKTRGQQVTLSCSPISGHRSVSWYQQTPGQGLQFLFEYFSETQRNKGNFPGRFSGRQFSNSRSEMNVSTLELGDSALYLCASSSGETTNEKLFFGSGTQLSVL.

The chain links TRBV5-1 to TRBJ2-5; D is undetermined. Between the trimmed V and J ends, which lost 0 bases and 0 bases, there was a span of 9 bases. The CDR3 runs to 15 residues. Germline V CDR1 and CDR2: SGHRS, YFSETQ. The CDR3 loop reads CASSLGAMYQETQYF. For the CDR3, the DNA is TGCGCCAGCAGCTTGGGAGCGATGTACCAAGAGACCCAGTACTTC.

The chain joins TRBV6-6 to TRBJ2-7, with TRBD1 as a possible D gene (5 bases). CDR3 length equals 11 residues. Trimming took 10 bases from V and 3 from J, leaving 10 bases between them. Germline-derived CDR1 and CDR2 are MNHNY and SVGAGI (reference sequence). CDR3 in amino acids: CATRDSYEQYF. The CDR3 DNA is TGTGCCACCCGAGACAGCTACGAGCAGTACTTC.

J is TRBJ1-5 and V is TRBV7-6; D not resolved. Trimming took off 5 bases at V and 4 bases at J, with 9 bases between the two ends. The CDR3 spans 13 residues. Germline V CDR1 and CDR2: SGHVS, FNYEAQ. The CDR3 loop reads CASSMNRNQPQHF. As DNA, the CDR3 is TGTGCCAGCAGCATGAACAGAAATCAGCCCCAGCATTTT.

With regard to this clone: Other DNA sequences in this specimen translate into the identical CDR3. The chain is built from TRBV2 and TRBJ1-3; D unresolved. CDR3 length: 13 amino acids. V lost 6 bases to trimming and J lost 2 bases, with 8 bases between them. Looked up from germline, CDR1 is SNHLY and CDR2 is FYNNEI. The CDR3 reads CASSGEAGNTIYF. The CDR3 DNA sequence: TGTGCCAGCAGCGGGGAGGCTGGAAACACCATATATTTT.

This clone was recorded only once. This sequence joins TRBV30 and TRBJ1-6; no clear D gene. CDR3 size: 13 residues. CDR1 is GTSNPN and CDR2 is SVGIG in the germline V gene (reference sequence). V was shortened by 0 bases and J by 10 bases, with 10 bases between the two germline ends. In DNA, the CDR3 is TGTGCCTGGAGTGTGGGCCCCAGATCACCCCTCCACTTT. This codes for CAWSVGPRSPLHF.

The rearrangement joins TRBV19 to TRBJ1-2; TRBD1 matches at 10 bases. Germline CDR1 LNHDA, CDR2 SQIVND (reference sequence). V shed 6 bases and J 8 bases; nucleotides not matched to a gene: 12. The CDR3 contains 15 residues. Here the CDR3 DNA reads TGTGCCAGTAGACTAACGGAGGGACAGGGGCGAGGCTACACCTTC. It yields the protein CASRLTEGQGRGYTF.

The CDR3 DNA follows: TGTGCCAGCAGCTTAGGCTATAGCGGGGGAGCTCACCAAGAGACCCAGTACTTC. Protein: CASSLGYSGGAHQETQYF. This chain uses TRBV13 with TRBJ2-5; TRBD2 matches at 9 bases. The V gene's germline CDR1 is PRHDT and CDR2 FYEKMQ (reference sequence). Trimming removed 0 bases from V and 0 bases from J; junction bases left unmatched: 8. This CDR3 is 18 amino acids long.

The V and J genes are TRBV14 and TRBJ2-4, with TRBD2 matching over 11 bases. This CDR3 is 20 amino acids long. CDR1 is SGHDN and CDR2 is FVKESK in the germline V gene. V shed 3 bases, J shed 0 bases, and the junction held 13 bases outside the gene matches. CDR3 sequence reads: CASSHPNPGLAELAKNIQYF. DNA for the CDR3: TGTGCCAGCAGCCACCCGAACCCGGGACTAGCGGAGCTAGCCAAAAACATTCAGTACTTC.

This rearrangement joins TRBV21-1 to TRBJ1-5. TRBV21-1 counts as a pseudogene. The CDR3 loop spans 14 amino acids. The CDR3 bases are TGTGCCAGCAGCAAAGTGCTAGGTGATCAGCCCCAGCATTTT. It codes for CASSKVLGDQPQHF.

CDR3 nucleotides: TGTGCCAGCAGTCTCATCGACAGGGTCTCTGGAAACACCATATATTTT. Its translation is CASSLIDRVSGNTIYF. The J gene is TRBJ1-3, the V gene TRBV28, with 7 bases aligning to TRBD1. Per germline, CDR1 MDHEN and CDR2 SYDVKM. This CDR3 has 16 residues. The ends lost 5 bases at V and 0 bases at J; junction bases unmatched: 7.

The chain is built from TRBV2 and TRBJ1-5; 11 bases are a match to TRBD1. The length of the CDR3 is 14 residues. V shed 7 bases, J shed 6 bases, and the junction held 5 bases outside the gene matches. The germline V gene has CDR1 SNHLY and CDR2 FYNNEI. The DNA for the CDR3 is TGTGCCAGCACCAGGACAGGGGGCGTTCAGCCCCAGCATTTT. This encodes CASTRTGGVQPQHF.

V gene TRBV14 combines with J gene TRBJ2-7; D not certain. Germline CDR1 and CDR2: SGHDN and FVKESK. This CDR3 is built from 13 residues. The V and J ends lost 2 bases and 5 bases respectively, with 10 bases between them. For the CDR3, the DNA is TGTGCCAGCAGCCAACTCTTTACTAACGAGCAGTACTTC. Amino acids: CASSQLFTNEQYF.

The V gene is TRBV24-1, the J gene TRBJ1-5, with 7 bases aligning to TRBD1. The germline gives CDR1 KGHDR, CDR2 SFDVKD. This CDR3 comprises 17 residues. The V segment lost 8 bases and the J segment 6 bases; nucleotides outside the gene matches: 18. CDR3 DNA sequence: TGTGCCACCAAGCGTTTTAGGGGGCGCCGTCGTGGTCAGCCCCAGCATTTT. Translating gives CATKRFRGRRRGQPQHF.

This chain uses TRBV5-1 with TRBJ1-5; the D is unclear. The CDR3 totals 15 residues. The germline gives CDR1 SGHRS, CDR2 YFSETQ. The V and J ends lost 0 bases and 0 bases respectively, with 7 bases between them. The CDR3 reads CASSLDSLSNQPQHF. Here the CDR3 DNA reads TGCGCCAGCAGCTTGGACAGCCTTAGCAATCAGCCCCAGCATTTT.

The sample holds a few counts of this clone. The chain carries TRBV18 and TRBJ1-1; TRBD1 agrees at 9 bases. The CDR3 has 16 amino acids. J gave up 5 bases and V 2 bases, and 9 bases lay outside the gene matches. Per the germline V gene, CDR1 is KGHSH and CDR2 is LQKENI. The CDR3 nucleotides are TGTGCCAGCTCACCAGGAGGACAGGGGAAGAGGACTGAAGCTTTCTTT. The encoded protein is CASSPGGQGKRTEAFF.

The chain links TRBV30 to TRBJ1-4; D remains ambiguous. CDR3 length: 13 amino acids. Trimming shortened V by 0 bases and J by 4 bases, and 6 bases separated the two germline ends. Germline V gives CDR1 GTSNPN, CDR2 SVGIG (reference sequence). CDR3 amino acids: CAWSVQNNEKLFF. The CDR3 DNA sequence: TGTGCCTGGAGTGTTCAGAATAATGAAAAACTGTTTTTT.

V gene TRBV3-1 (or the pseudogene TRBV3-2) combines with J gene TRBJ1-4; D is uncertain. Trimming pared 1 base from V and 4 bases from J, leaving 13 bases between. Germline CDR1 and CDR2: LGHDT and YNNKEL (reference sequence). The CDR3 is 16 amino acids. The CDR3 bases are TGTGCCAGCAGCCAAGGGGCCGCAGCTGGTAATGAAAAACTGTTTTTT. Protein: CASSQGAAAGNEKLFF.

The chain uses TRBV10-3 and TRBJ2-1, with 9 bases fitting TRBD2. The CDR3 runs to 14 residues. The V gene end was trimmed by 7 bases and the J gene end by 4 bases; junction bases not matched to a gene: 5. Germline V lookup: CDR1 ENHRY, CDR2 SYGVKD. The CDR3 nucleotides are TGTGCCATCAAATCTAGCGGGGAGTACAATGAGCAGTTCTTC. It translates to CAIKSSGEYNEQFF.

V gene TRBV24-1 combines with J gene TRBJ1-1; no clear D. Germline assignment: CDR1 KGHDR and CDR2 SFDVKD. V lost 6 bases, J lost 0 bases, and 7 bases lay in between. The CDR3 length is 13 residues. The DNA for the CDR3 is TGTGCCACCAGTTACGACATGAACACTGAAGCTTTCTTT. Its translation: CATSYDMNTEAFF.

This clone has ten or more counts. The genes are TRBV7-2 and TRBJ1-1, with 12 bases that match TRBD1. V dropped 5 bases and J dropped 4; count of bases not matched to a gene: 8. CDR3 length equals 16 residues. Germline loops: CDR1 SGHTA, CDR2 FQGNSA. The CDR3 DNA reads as TGTGCCAGCAGCCCGGGGACAGGGGGCGGCCTCACTGAAGCTTTCTTT. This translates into CASSPGTGGGLTEAFF.

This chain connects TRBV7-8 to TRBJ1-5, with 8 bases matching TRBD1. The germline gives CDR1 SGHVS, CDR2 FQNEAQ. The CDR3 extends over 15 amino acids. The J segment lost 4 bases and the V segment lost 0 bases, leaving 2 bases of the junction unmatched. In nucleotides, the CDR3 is TGTGCCAGCAGCTTAGCGGACAGGGTAAATCAGCCCCAGCATTTT. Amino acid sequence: CASSLADRVNQPQHF.

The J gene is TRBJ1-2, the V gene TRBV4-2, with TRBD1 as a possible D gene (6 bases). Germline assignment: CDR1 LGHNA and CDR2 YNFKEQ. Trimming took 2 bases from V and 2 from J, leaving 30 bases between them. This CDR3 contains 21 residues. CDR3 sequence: CASSQRMRGAGVSGINYGYTF. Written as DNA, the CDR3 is TGTGCCAGCAGCCAACGTATGAGGGGAGCAGGGGTGTCGGGGATCAACTATGGCTACACCTTC.

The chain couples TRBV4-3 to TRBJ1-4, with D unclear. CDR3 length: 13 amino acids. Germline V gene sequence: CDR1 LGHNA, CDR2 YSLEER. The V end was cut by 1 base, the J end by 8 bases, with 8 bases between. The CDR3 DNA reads TGCGCCAGCAGCCAAGGGAGCGGCGAAAAACTGTTTTTT. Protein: CASSQGSGEKLFF.

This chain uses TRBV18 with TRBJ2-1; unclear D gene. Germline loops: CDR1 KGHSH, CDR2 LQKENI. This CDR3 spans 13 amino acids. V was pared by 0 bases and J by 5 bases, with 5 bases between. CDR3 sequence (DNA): TGTGCCAGCTCACCACCGGTAGACAATGAGCAGTTCTTC. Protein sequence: CASSPPVDNEQFF.

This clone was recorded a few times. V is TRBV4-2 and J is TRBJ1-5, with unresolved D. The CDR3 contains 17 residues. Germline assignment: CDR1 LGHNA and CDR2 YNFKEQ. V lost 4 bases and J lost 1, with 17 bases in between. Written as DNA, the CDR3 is TGTGCCAGCAGCCGGATAGAGGGCTCCGGGAGCAATCAGCCCCAGCATTTT. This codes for CASSRIEGSGSNQPQHF.